Described below is a single T cell receptor beta chain sequence and its context. The CDR3 runs 14 residues. Trimming cost V 0 bases and J 4 bases, with 9 bases left between them. The V gene's germline CDR1 is SNHLY and CDR2 FYNNEI. Authors' data handling: Cell counts per sample came from amplifying reference gene primers. Clones were sequenced by immunoSEQ multiplex PCR, and TCRdb holds only the in-frame ones, with some missing. That table supplies the V and J calls and clone size; D and trimming were determined from the DNA. The table includes 200,000 or so clones, about 90% detected once. Assignments of participants to cohorts depended upon their own reported clinical history. All recovered Cohort 3 donors got two negative PCRs, got clearance, or saw symptom resolution. This entry belongs to a study of blood T cell repertoires in COVID-19. Study context: Samples came from the United States, Italy and Spain, spanning acute and convalescent COVID-19.

V gene TRBV2 combines with J gene TRBJ1-2; tentatively, D is TRBD1 (6 bases). The source material was PBMCs or T cells enriched from blood (not recorded which). This receptor was obtained from a woman younger than 30 who had recovered from COVID-19. CDR3 bases: TGTGCCAGCAGTGAAGCGGGACAAACCTATGGCTACACCTTC. Translated: CASSEAGQTYGYTF. The entire variable domain, with the rest obtained from reference TRBV2 and TRBJ1-2, is as follows: EPEVTQTPSHQVTQMGQEVILRCVPISNHLYFYWYRQILGQKVEFLVSFYNNEISEKSEIFDDQFSVERPDGSNFTLKIRSTKLEDSAMYFCASSEAGQTYGYTFGSGTRLTVV.